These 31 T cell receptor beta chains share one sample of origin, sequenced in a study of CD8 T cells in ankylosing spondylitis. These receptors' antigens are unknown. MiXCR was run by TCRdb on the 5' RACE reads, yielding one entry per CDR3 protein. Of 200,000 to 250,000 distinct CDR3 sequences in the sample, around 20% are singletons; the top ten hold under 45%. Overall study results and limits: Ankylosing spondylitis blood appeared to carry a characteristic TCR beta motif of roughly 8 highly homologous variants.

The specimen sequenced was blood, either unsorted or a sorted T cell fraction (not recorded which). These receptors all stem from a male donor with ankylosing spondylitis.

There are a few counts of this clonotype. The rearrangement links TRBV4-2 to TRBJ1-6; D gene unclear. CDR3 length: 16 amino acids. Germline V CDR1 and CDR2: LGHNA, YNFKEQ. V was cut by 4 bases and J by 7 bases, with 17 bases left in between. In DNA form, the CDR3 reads TGTGCCAGCAGCCGCCCCGTTCGGCGAGAGAATTCACCCCTCCACTTT. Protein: CASSRPVRRENSPLHF.

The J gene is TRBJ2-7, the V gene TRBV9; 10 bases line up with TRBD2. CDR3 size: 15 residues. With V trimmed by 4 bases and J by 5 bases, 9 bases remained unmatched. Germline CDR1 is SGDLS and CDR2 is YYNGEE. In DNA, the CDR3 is TGTGCCAGCAGCCCCCTCGGTGGACTAGCGGACGAGCAGTACTTC. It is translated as CASSPLGGLADEQYF.

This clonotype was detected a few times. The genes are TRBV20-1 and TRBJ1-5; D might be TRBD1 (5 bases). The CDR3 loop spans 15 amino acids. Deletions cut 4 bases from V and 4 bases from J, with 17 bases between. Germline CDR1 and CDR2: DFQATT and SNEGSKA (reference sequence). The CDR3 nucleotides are TGCAGTGCTACGACCGGGGACGGTGTAAATCAGCCCCAGCATTTT. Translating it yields CSATTGDGVNQPQHF.

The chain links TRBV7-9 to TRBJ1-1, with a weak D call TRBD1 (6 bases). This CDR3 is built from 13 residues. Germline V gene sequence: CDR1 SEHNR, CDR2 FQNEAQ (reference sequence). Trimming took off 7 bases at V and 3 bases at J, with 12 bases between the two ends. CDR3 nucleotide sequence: TGTGCCAGCAACGACAGGCCAGACACTGAAGCTTTCTTT. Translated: CASNDRPDTEAFF.

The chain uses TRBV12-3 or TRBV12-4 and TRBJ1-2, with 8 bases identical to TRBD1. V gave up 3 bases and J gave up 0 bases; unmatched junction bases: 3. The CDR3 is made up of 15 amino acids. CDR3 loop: CASSFDRGTNYGYTF. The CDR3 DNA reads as TGTGCCAGCAGTTTTGACAGGGGCACTAACTATGGCTACACCTTC.

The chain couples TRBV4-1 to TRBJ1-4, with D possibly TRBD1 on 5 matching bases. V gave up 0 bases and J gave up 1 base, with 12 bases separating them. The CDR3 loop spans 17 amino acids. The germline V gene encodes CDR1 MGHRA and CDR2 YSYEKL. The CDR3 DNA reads TGCGCCAGCAGCCAAGAGGGGCGCCTAGTAACTAATGAAAAACTGTTTTTT. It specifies CASSQEGRLVTNEKLFF.

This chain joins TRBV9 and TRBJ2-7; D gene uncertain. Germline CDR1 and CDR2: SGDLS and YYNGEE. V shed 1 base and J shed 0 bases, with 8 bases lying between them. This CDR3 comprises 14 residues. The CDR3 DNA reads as TGTGCCAGCAGCGTATCGGCCGGCTCCTACGAGCAGTACTTC. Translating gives CASSVSAGSYEQYF.

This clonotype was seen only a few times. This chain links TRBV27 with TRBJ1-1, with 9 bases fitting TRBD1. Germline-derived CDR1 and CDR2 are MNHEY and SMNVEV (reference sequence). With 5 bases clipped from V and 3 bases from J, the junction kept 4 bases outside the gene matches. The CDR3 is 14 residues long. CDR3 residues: CASSVQGAHTEAFF. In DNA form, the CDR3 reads TGTGCCAGCAGTGTACAGGGGGCGCACACTGAAGCTTTCTTT.

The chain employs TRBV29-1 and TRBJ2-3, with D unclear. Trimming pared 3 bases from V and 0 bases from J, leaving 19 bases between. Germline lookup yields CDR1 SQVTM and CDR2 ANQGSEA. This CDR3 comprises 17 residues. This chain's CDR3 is CSVEWSTRWHSTDTQYF. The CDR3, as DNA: TGCAGCGTTGAGTGGTCTACGCGTTGGCACAGCACAGATACGCAGTATTTT.

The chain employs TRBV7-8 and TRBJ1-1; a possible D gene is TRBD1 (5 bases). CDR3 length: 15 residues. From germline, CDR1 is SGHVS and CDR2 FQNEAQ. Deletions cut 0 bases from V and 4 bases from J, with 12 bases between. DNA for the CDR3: TGTGCCAGCAGCTTAGCAAGGGGAGCGGGCACTGAAGCTTTCTTT. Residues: CASSLARGAGTEAFF. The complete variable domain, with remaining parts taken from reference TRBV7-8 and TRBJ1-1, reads GAGVSQSPRYKVAKRGQDVALRCDPISGHVSLFWYQQALGQGPEFLTYFQNEAQLDKSGLPSDRFFAERPEGSVSTLKIQRTQQEDSAVYLCASSLARGAGTEAFFGQGTRLTVV.

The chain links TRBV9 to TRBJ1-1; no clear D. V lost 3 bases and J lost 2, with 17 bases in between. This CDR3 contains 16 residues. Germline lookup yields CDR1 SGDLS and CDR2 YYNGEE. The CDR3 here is CASSAHLGSSNTEAFF. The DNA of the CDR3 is TGTGCCAGCAGCGCTCACCTTGGGTCCTCCAACACTGAAGCTTTCTTT.

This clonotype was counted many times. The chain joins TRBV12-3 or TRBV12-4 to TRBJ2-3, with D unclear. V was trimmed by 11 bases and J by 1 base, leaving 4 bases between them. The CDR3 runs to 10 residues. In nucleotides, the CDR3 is TGTGCCGTAGGCACAGATACGCAGTATTTT. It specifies CAVGTDTQYF.

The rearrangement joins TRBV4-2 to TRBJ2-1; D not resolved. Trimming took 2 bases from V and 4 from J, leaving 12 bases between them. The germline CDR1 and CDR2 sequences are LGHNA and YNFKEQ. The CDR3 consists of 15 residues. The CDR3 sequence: CASSQNRGPYNEQFF. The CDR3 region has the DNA TGTGCCAGCAGCCAAAACCGAGGACCGTACAATGAGCAGTTCTTC.

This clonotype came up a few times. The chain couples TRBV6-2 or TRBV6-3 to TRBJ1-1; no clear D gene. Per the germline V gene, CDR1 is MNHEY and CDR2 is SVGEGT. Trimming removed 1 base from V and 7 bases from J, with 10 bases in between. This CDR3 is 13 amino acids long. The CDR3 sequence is CASSYFALGEAFF. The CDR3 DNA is TGTGCCAGCAGTTACTTCGCGCTGGGTGAAGCTTTCTTT.

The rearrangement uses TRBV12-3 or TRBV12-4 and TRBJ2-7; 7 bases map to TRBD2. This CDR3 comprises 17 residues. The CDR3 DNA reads TGTACCATCTGTTTGGGGTGGAGGCGGGAGTTATCCTACGAGCAGTACTTC. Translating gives CTICLGWRRELSYEQYF.

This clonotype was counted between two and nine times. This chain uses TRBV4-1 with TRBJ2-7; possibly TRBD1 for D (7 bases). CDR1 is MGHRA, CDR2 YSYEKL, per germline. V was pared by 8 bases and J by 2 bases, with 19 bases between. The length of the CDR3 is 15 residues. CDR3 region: CASPRGDREAYEQYF. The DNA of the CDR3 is TGCGCCAGCCCTCGGGGAGACAGGGAGGCCTACGAGCAGTACTTC.

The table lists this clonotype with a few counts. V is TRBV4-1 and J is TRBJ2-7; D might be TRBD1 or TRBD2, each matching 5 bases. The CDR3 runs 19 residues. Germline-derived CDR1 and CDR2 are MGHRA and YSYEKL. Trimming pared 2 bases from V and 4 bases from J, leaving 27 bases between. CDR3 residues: CASSQRPSLLGTDNYEQYF. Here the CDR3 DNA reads TGCGCCAGCAGCCAAAGACCCTCTTTGTTGGGGACCGACAATTACGAGCAGTACTTC.

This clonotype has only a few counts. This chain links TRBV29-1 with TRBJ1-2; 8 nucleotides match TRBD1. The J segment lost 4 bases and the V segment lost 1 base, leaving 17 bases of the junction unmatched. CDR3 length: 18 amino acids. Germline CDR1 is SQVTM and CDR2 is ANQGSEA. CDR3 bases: TGCAGCGTTGAAGGTCCGGTGACAGGGGTAGCGGGAGGCTATGGCTACACCTTC. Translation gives CSVEGPVTGVAGGYGYTF.

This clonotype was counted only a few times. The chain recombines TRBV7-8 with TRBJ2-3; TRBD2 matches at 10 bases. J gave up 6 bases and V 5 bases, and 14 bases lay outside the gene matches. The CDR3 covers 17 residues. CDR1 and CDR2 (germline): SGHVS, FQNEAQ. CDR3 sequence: CASSHPPAGGMSDTQYF. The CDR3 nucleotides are TGTGCCAGCAGCCACCCCCCAGCGGGAGGGATGTCGGATACGCAGTATTTT.

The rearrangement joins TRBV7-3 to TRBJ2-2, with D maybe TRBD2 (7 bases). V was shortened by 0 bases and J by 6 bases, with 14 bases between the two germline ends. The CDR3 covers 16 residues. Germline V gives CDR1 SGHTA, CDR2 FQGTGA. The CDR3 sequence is CASSLTLAGAAGELFF. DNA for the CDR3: TGTGCCAGCAGCTTAACGTTGGCGGGGGCGGCCGGGGAGCTGTTTTTT. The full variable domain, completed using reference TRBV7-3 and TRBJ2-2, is GAGVSQTPSNKVTEKGKYVELRCDPISGHTALYWYRQSLGQGPEFLIYFQGTGAADDSGLPNDRFFAVRPEGSVSTLKIQRTERGDSAVYLCASSLTLAGAAGELFFGEGSRLTVL.

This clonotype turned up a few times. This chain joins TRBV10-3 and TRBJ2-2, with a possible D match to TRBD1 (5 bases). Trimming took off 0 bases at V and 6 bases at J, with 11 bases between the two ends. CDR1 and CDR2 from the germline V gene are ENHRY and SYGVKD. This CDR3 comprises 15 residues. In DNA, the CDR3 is TGTGCCATCAGTGAGTCCGGAACAGGCCCCGGGGAGCTGTTTTTT. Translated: CAISESGTGPGELFF.

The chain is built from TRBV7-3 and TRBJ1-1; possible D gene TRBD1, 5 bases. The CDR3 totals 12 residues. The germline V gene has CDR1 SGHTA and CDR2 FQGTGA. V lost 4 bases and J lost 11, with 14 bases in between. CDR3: CASSSEGGDAFF. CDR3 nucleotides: TGTGCCAGCAGCTCAGAGGGAGGGGATGCTTTCTTT.

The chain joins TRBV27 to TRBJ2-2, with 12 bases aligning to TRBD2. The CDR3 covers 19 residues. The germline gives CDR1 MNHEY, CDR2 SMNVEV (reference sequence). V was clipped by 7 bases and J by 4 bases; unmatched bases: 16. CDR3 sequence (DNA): TGTGCCAGCACTACCGCCGGACTAGCGGGACCACCGGGCACCGGGGAGCTGTTTTTT. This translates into CASTTAGLAGPPGTGELFF.

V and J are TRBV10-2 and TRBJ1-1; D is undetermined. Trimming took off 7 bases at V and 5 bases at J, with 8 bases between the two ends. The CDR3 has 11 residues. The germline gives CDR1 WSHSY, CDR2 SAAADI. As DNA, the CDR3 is TGCGCCAGCACCTGGGGAACTGAAGCTTTCTTT. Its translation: CASTWGTEAFF.

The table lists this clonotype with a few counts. CDR3 sequence: CASLGSNTGELFF. CDR3 nucleotide sequence: TGTGCCAGCTTGGGATCAAACACCGGGGAGCTGTTTTTT. V gene TRBV2 combines with J gene TRBJ2-2; D is unclear. This CDR3 comprises 13 residues. Germline lookup yields CDR1 SNHLY and CDR2 FYNNEI. V was trimmed by 8 bases and J by 2 bases, leaving 9 bases between them.

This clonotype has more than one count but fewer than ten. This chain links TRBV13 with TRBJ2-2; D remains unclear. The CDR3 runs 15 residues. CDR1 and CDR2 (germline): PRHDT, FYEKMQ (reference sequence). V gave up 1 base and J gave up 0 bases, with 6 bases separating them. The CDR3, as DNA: TGTGCCAGCAGCTTAGAGGGCTCGAACACCGGGGAGCTGTTTTTT. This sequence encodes CASSLEGSNTGELFF. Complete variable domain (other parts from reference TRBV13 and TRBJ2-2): AAGVIQSPRHLIKEKRETATLKCYPIPRHDTVYWYQQGPGQDPQFLISFYEKMQSDKGSIPDRFSAQQFSDYHSELNMSSLELGDSALYFCASSLEGSNTGELFFGEGSRLTVL.

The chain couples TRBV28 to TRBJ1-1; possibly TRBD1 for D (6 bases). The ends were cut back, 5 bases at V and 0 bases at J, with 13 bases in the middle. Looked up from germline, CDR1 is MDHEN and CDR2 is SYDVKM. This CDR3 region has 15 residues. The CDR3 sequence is CASSAAGQLNTEAFF. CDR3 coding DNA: TGTGCCAGCAGTGCCGCTGGACAGTTGAACACTGAAGCTTTCTTT. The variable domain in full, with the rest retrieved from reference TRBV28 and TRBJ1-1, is DVKVTQSSRYLVKRTGEKVFLECVQDMDHENMFWYRQDPGLGLRLIYFSYDVKMKEKGDIPEGYSVSREKKERFSLILESASTNQTSMYLCASSAAGQLNTEAFFGQGTRLTVV.

In nucleotides, the CDR3 is TGCGCCAGCAGCCATACCTCAACAGGGGTAGGCTACAATGAGCAGTTCTTC. As protein: CASSHTSTGVGYNEQFF. V and J are TRBV4-1 and TRBJ2-1; the match to TRBD1 covers 7 bases. The CDR3 consists of 17 residues. With V trimmed by 3 bases and J by 3 bases, 11 bases remained unmatched. Germline CDR1 and CDR2: MGHRA and YSYEKL.

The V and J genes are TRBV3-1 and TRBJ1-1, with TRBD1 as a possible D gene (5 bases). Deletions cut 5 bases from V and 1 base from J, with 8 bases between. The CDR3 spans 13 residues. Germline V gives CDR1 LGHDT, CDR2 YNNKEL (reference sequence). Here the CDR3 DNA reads TGTGCCAGCAGCGACACAGGGAACACTGAAGCTTTCTTT. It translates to CASSDTGNTEAFF.

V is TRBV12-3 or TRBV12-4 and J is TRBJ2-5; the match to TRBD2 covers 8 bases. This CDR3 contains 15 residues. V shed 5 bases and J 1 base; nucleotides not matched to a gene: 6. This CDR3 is CASSGQSGSQETQYF. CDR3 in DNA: TGTGCCAGCAGTGGACAGAGCGGGAGCCAAGAGACCCAGTACTTC.

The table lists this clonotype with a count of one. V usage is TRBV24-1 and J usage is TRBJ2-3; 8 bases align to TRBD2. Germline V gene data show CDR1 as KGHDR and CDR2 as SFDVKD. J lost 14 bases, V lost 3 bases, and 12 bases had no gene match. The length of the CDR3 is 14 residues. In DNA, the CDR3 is TGTGCCACCAGTGATGACCCGCGGGGGGTTAACCGGTATTTT. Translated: CATSDDPRGVNRYF.